This TCR beta chain was obtained from a study of cytomegalovirus exposure and HLA in healthy donors. Across the study: Unique TCRs from HLA-typed donors, some 85 million of them, were held in an early data release. Study findings and constraints: Sequencing artifact likely explains a cluster of highly shared sequence variants.

Amplification used 60 Vbeta primers and 13 Jbeta primers. TCRdb's copy holds only in-frame clones and misses some; the assay was immunoSEQ multiplex PCR. The table records tens of thousands of clones, approximately 79% of them present only once. Comments on this clone: What it recognizes is unknown.

Trimming took 10 bases from V and 7 from J, leaving 11 bases between them. The CDR3 is 10 amino acids. Germline loops: CDR1 MDHEN, CDR2 SYDVKM. This rearrangement joins TRBV28 to TRBJ2-7; the D gene is possibly TRBD1 (5 bases). The TCR comes from a man under 40 in good health and CMV-seronegative. Sequenced input: PBMCs. The CDR3 coding sequence is TGTGCCACCTCCAAGGGGGAGCAGTACTTC. Its translation is CATSKGEQYF.